The 5 T cell receptor beta chains below all came from one sample that was sequenced in a study of beta chain features in type 1 diabetes. These receptors' antigens are unknown. The sequenced template was cDNA made from the entire isolated RNA. Sequencing used immunoSEQ multiplex PCR; TCRdb keeps in-frame clones, though not all of them. The sample records about 340,000 clones, about a tenth being singletons. Study findings and constraints: All four CD4+ subsets from Type 1 diabetes patients carried moderately but significantly shorter TCRB CDR3s.

The sequenced sample consisted of central memory CD4+ T cells from blood. The receptors originated from a man aged 25 to 40 with type 1 diabetes.

With regard to this clone: This CDR3 is also generated by other DNA sequences in the sample. The V call is TRBV18, the J call TRBJ2-7; 7 nucleotides match TRBD1. From germline, CDR1 is KGHSH and CDR2 LQKENI. The CDR3 covers 14 residues. Germline trimming cut 3 bases from V and 0 bases from J; bases unmatched to any gene: 2. The CDR3 loop is CASSPRDSSYEQYF. The CDR3 nucleotides read TGTGCCAGCTCACCCCGGGACAGCTCCTACGAGCAGTACTTC.

Only a few counts were recorded for this clone. The DNA for the CDR3 is TGTGCCAGCAGCTTAACCCGGGGCCCTCCAGAGACCCAGTACTTC. Residues: CASSLTRGPPETQYF. This chain links TRBV7-2 with TRBJ2-5, with D tentatively TRBD1 or TRBD2 (5 bases each). The CDR3 is 15 residues long. CDR1 and CDR2 (germline): SGHTA, FQGNSA. Trimming removed 2 bases at V and 4 bases at J, with 14 bases between.

In this sample, this clone turned up many times. This rearrangement joins TRBV18 to TRBJ1-1; TRBD1 is a possible D gene (6 bases). Germline V lookup: CDR1 KGHSH, CDR2 LQKENI. The CDR3 contains 14 residues. Between the trimmed V and J ends, which lost 5 bases and 0 bases, there was a span of 10 bases. CDR3 sequence reads: CASSFQGMNTEAFF. DNA of the CDR3: TGTGCCAGCTCATTTCAGGGGATGAACACTGAAGCTTTCTTT.

This clone was seen more than once but under ten times. The chain joins TRBV27 to TRBJ2-7; 7 bases match TRBD1. There are 13 residues in the CDR3. Germline CDR1 and CDR2: MNHEY and SMNVEV (reference sequence). The junction had 4 bases not matched to a gene; V was cut back by 7 bases and J by 1 base. CDR3 protein: CASKGAASYEQYF. CDR3 coding DNA: TGTGCCAGCAAGGGGGCGGCATCCTACGAGCAGTACTTC.

The chain's CDR3 is CASGRGIGESETQYF. DNA for the CDR3: TGTGCCAGCGGCCGAGGTATCGGGGAATCAGAGACCCAGTACTTC. The chain combines TRBV7-2 with TRBJ2-5, with D perhaps TRBD2 (5 bases). Germline V gives CDR1 SGHTA, CDR2 FQGNSA. This CDR3 comprises 15 residues. Deletions cut 8 bases from V and 4 bases from J, with 20 bases between.